This entry features one T cell receptor beta chain sequence. This specimen belongs to a study of blood T cell repertoires in COVID-19. Study context: Acute and convalescent COVID-19 samples came from the United States, Italy and Spain.

Trimming took 2 bases from V and 5 from J, leaving 10 bases between them. The CDR3 runs 13 residues. Germline CDR1 and CDR2: MNHEY and SMNVEV (reference sequence). How the authors handled the data: Reference gene primer amplification yielded estimated nucleated cell counts. Here immunoSEQ multiplex PCR was the method, and the copy in TCRdb shows in-frame clones only, minus some. Clonal size and the V and J genes are those of that table, whereas D and trimming came from the DNA. The repertoire has approximately 250,000 clones, 80% to 90% of them found once; the top ten carry around 4%. Participant age was roughly 18 to 95 years, and participants resided in fewer than 25 US areas.

This TCR derives from a woman in her 30s who had recovered from COVID-19. This rearrangement joins TRBV27 to TRBJ2-7; D call uncertain. The sequenced material came from PBMCs or T cells enriched from blood (not recorded which). The CDR3: CASSLLVSHEQYF. CDR3 in DNA: TGTGCCAGCAGTTTACTTGTGAGCCACGAGCAGTACTTC.